Below, one T cell receptor (beta chain) is given with its context. Here immunoSEQ multiplex PCR was the method, and the copy in TCRdb shows in-frame clones only, minus some. Of roughly 1.4 million clones in the sample, roughly 98.5% were seen once. This CDR3 contains 14 residues. Germline lookup yields CDR1 MDHEN and CDR2 SYDVKM. The junction had 6 bases not matched to a gene; V was cut back by 9 bases and J by 3 bases. The entry originates in a study of shared clonotypes between healthy human individuals. The sample taken for sequencing was naive CD4+ T cells sorted from blood. This sample's subset: CD45RA+ positively selected. The TCR was taken from a man aged 25 to 40 in good health. The chain couples TRBV28 to TRBJ2-1; 9 bases align to TRBD2. CDR3 residues: CASLTSGLYNEQFF. CDR3 in DNA: TGTGCCAGTTTGACTAGCGGTCTCTACAATGAGCAGTTCTTC.